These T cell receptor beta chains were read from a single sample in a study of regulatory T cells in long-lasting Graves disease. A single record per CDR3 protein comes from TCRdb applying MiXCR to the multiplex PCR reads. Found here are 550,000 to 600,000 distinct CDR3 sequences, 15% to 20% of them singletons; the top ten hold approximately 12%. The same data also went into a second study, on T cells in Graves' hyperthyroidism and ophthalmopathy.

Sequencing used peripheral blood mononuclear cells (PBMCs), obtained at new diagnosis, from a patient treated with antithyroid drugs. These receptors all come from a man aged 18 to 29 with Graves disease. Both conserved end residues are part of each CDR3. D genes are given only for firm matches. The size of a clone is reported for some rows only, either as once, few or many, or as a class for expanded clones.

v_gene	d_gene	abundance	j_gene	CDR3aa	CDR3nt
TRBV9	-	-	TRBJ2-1	CASSVVSQFF	TGTGCCAGCAGCGTAGTCTCGCAGTTCTTC
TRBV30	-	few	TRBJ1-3	CAWSPFVTPGNTIYF	TGTGCCTGGAGTCCATTCGTGACCCCTGGAAACACCATATATTTT
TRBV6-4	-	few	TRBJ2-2	CASRDQNTGELFF	TGTGCCAGCAGAGACCAGAACACCGGGGAGCTGTTTTTT
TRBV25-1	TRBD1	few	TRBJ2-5	CASSEFGTGFQETQYF	TGTGCCAGCAGTGAATTCGGGACAGGGTTCCAAGAGACCCAGTACTTC
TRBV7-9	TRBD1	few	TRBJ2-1	CASSLTQGDYNEQFF	TGTGCCAGCAGCTTAACCCAGGGGGACTACAATGAGCAGTTCTTC
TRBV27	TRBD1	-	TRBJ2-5	CASSLVTGGEETQYF	TGTGCCAGCAGTTTAGTAACAGGGGGCGAAGAGACCCAGTACTTC
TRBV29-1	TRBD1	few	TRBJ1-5	CSALGQGWNQPQHF	TGCAGCGCCCTGGGACAGGGCTGGAATCAGCCCCAGCATTTT
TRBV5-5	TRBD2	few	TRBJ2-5	CASSLVPAGGTETQYF	TGTGCCAGCAGCTTGGTTCCAGCGGGAGGGACGGAGACCCAGTACTTC
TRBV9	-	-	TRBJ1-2	CASSIQGAYGYTF	TGTGCCAGCAGCATACAGGGTGCCTATGGCTACACCTTC
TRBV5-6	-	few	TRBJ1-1	CASSLEGVEAFF	TGTGCCAGCAGCTTGGAAGGGGTTGAAGCTTTCTTT
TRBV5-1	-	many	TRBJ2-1	CASSLRSSSYNEQFF	TGCGCCAGCAGTTTAAGGTCTAGCTCCTACAATGAGCAGTTCTTC
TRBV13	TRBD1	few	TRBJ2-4	CASSLGGQGVNIQYF	TGTGCCAGCAGCTTAGGCGGACAGGGGGTGAACATTCAGTACTTC
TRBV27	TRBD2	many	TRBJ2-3	CASSLASGTPGDTQYF	TGTGCCAGCAGTTTAGCCAGCGGGACCCCAGGAGATACGCAGTATTTT
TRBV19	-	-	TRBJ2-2	CASSIGLTNTGELFF	TGTGCCAGTAGTATTGGGCTAACGAACACCGGGGAGCTGTTTTTT
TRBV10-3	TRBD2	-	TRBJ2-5	CAISKGLAGETQYF	TGTGCCATCAGTAAGGGACTAGCCGGAGAGACCCAGTACTTC
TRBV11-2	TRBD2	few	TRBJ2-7	CASSPTRLAGTYEQYF	TGTGCCAGCAGCCCAACCCGACTAGCGGGAACCTACGAGCAGTACTTC